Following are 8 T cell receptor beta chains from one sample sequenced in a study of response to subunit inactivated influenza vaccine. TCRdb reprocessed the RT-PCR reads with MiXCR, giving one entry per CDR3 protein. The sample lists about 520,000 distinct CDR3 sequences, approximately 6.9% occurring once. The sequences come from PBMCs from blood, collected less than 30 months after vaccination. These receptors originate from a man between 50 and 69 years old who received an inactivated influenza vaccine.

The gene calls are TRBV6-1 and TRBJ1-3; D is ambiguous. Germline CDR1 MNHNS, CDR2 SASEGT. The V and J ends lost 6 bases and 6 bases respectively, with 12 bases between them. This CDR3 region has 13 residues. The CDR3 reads CASSPQQINTIYF. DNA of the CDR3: TGTGCCAGCAGCCCCCAGCAGATAAACACCATATATTTT.

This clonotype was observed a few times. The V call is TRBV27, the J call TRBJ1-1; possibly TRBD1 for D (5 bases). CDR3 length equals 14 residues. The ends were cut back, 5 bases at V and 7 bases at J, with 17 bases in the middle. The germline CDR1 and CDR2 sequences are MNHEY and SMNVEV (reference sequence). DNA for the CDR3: TGTGCCAGCAGTCCACGCCCGGGGGTGGATGAAGCTTTCTTT. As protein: CASSPRPGVDEAFF.

The CDR3 DNA reads as TGTGCCAGCCGCGGGTGGTTGGTCGCTAGCGGAATTAGCACAGATACGCAGTATTTT. It is translated as CASRGWLVASGISTDTQYF. The V call is TRBV25-1, the J call TRBJ2-3; 7 nucleotides line up with TRBD2. Germline V lookup: CDR1 MGHDK, CDR2 SYGVNS. The trim removed 8 bases at V and 0 bases at J, leaving 20 bases unmatched. This CDR3 comprises 19 residues.

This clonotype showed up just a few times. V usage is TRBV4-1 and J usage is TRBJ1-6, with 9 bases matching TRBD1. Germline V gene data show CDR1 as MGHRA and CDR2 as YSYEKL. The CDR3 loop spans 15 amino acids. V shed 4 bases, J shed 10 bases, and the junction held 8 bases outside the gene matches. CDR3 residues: CASSRSDRGDSPLHF. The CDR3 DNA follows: TGCGCCAGCAGCCGGTCGGACAGGGGCGACTCACCCCTCCACTTT.

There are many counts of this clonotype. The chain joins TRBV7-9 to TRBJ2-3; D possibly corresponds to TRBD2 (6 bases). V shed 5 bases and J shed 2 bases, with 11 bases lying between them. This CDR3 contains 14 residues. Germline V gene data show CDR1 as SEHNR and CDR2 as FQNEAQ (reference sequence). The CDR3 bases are TGTGCCAGCAGCCCCGCGGGACCCACAGATACGCAGTATTTT. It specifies CASSPAGPTDTQYF.

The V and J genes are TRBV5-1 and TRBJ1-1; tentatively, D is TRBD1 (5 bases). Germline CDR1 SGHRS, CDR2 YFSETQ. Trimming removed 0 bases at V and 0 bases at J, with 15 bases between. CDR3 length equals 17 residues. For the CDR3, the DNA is TGCGCCAGCAGCTTGGGGGGACTGAGTGGGATGAACACTGAAGCTTTCTTT. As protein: CASSLGGLSGMNTEAFF. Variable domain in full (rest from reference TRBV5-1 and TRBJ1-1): KAGVTQTPRYLIKTRGQQVTLSCSPISGHRSVSWYQQTPGQGLQFLFEYFSETQRNKGNFPGRFSGRQFSNSRSEMNVSTLELGDSALYLCASSLGGLSGMNTEAFFGQGTRLTVV.

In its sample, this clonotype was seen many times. CDR3 DNA sequence: TGTGCCAGCAGTTCCTCCGCCTCGGAGGGGAGCTATGGCTACACCTTC. Amino acid sequence: CASSSSASEGSYGYTF. The V gene is TRBV12-3 or TRBV12-4, the J gene TRBJ1-2; D perhaps matches TRBD1 (5 bases). CDR3 length: 16 amino acids. V was clipped by 4 bases and J by 4 bases, with 19 bases between them.

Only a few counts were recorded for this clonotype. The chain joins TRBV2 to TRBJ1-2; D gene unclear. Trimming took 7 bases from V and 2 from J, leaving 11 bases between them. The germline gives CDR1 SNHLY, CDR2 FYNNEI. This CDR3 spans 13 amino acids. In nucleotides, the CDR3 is TGTGCCAGCATCCCAGAGTGGAACTATGGCTACACCTTC. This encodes CASIPEWNYGYTF.